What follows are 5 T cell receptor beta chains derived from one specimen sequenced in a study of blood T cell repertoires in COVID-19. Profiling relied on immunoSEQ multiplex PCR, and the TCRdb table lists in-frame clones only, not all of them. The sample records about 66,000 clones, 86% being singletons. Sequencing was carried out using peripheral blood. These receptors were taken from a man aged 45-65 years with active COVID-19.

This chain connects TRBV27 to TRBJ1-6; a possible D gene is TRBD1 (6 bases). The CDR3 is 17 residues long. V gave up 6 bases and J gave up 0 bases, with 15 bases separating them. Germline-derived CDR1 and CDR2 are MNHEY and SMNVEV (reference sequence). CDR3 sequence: CASSLRGRSSYNSPLHF. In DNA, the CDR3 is TGTGCCAGCAGCCTCAGGGGAAGAAGCTCCTATAATTCACCCCTCCACTTT.

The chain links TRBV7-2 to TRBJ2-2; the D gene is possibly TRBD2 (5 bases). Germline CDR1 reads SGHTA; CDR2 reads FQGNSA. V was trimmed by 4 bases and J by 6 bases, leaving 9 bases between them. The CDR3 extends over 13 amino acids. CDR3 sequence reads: CASSYLGAGELFF. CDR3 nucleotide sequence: TGTGCCAGCAGCTATTTGGGAGCCGGGGAGCTGTTTTTT.

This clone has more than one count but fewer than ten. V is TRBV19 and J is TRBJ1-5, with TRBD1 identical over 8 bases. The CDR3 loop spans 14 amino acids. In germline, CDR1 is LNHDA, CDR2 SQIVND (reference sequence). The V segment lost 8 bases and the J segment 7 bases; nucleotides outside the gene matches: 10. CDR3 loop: CASGPRTGLQPQHF. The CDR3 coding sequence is TGTGCCAGTGGCCCCCGGACAGGGCTACAGCCCCAGCATTTT.

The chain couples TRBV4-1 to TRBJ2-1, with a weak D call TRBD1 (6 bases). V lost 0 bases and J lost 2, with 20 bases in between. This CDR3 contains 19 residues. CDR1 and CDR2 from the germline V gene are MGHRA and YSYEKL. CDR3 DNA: TGCGCCAGCAGCCAAGATGGGGCCTACAGGGAGCTAGCCTACAATGAGCAGTTCTTC. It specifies CASSQDGAYRELAYNEQFF.

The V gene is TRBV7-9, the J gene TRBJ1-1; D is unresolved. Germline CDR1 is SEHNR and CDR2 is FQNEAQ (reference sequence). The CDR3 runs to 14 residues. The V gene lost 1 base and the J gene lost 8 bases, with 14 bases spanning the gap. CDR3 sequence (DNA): TGTGCCAGCAGCTTAGAAGCAGTTATGGGCGAAGCTTTCTTT. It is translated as CASSLEAVMGEAFF.